This TCR beta chain derives from a study of cytomegalovirus exposure and HLA in healthy donors. Study observations and caveats: Of the V segments, some could not be distinguished, including TRBV6-2 and TRBV6-3, and were excluded. The authors listed 150 to 200 TCR beta chains as cytomegalovirus-associated. As a later analysis showed, several of the most significant clusters appeared to be linked to common viral pathogens.

Per the germline V gene, CDR1 is MNHEY and CDR2 is SMNVEV (reference sequence). The CDR3 is 18 amino acids. Trimming took 5 bases from V and 7 from J; bases not matched to a gene: 13. Both 60 Vbeta primers and 13 Jbeta primers went into the PCR. The data were produced by immunoSEQ multiplex PCR, yet TCRdb's version contains in-frame clones alone and is incomplete. The data show under 150,000 clones, 82% seen once. This clone came up a few times. As yet, its antigen is unknown. What was sequenced was PBMCs. The chain is built from TRBV27 and TRBJ2-5; 16 bases are a match to TRBD2. The TCR comes from a boy aged 2 to 10 in good health and CMV-seronegative. The CDR3 loop is CASSKIGTSGRDGVTQYF. Written as DNA, the CDR3 is TGTGCCAGCAGTAAAATAGGGACTAGCGGGAGGGACGGGGTGACCCAGTACTTC.